The rows below give T cell receptor beta chains drawn from one sample of a study of response to subunit inactivated influenza vaccine. Via MiXCR, TCRdb re-called the RT-PCR reads, giving one row per CDR3 protein. The sample shows roughly 180,000 distinct CDR3 sequences, 9.2% of them seen only once. The sample in question was non-naive T cells sorted from PBMCs, obtained on the day of vaccination. The source is a man between 45 and 60 years old who received an inactivated influenza vaccine. Both conserved end residues are trimmed from each CDR3. Not every row has a clone size; where given, it reads once, few, many or a size class.

TRBV7-6 few ASSLGEGVGGETQY
TRBV25-1 few ASRGPDQPQH
TRBV20-1 - SARAPSGLRGSPVGELF
TRBV9 many ASSPGTSAFTDTQY
TRBV28 - ASSFGQGRGTQY
TRBV6-5 many ASSYSPPTGAGEKLF
TRBV18 many ASSPPGLGDNEQF
TRBV12-3/TRBV12-4 - ASSSGTDKNQPQH
TRBV24-1 many ATSAGAGNTEAF
TRBV28 many ASSSQLVYYEEQY
TRBV27 many ASSPAGLAGLTDTQY
TRBV6-5 many ASSYSGGSADTQY
TRBV6-5 few AIGTETNEQF
TRBV28 many ATRLASRGYEQY
TRBV5-6 few ASSRTSGGTTYNEQF
TRBV14 many ASSQGERNIQY
TRBV6-2/TRBV6-3 - ASSLQPVGTDTQY
TRBV30 - ACIGTSGSNEQF
TRBV6-5 few ASSYSKTSGGSLDTQY
TRBV4-1 many ASSQDIARYSYNSPLH
TRBV6-1 many ASSPRTGVSNQPQH
TRBV11-2 - ASSLPSRQGRTEAF
TRBV11-2 - ASSLGVGLNIQY
TRBV5-1 few ASSAGDTDTQY
TRBV20-1 many SVGDREYGYT
TRBV5-6 - ASSLAAAGNTIY
TRBV10-1 many ASSSTSGNEQF
TRBV6-2/TRBV6-3 few ASGIPGGTYEQY
TRBV28 - ASSLLAGGIHEQY
TRBV2 - ASSQGLRGETQY
TRBV28 few ASSPGAARFYEQY
TRBV4-2 medium-sized ASSPSSAAEQETQY
TRBV7-2 many ASSLIVVSPEQF
TRBV7-6 few ASSRNAGLEQY
TRBV6-5 - ASSTGYTDTQY
TRBV12-3/TRBV12-4 - ASSLEAGGFYEQY
TRBV28 few ASSLAGHANTGELF
TRBV6-1 few ASSAYRGVGETQY
TRBV5-1 many ASSGTSGETQY
TRBV7-9 - ASAPGLLGYEQY
TRBV5-4 - ASSSRLAGGYTDTQY
TRBV6-5 once ASRYTGNYGYT
TRBV7-2 few ASSLVSSGTTGELF
TRBV6-1 few ASSDKFYVGGHLGIQY
TRBV20-1 - SARATTSTDTQY
TRBV6-5 many ASSYSYGTGGDEQY
TRBV5-1 - ASSRGPGTGDISYEQY
TRBV5-6 few ASSLRQGYTDTQY
TRBV2 - AGWTGPYSNQPQH
TRBV27 - ASLLGEQY
TRBV30 - AWSVRPGQGREALH